Reported below is one TCR beta chain. What it binds is unknown. Assay used: immunoSEQ multiplex PCR; TCRdb lists only in-frame clones, some missing. The table lists tens of thousands of clones, roughly 84% of them singletons. Patients were ineligible given autoimmune disease history or systemic immunosuppression. Trimming pared 3 bases from V and 5 bases from J, leaving 13 bases between. Germline CDR1 is KGHSH and CDR2 is LQKENI. This CDR3 comprises 15 residues. This sample stems from a study of OX40 agonist ivuxolimab in advanced cancers. Study overall: Hepatocellular carcinoma, melanoma, renal cell or head and neck cancer affected the dose-escalation patients.

Study-wide findings and caveats: At 0.1-3.0 mg/kg, partial responders had clonal expansion among the lowest observed.

J is TRBJ2-2 and V is TRBV18; D might be TRBD2 (6 bases). The TCR sequence derives from an adult with an advanced solid tumor such as melanoma, head and neck, liver or kidney cancer. The material was CD4+ or CD8+ T cells sorted from blood, obtained in a trial of the OX40 agonist ivuxolimab. The CDR3 bases are TGTGCCAGCTCACCCCGACTAGAATCGACCGGGGAGCTGTTTTTT. Its protein is CASSPRLESTGELFF.